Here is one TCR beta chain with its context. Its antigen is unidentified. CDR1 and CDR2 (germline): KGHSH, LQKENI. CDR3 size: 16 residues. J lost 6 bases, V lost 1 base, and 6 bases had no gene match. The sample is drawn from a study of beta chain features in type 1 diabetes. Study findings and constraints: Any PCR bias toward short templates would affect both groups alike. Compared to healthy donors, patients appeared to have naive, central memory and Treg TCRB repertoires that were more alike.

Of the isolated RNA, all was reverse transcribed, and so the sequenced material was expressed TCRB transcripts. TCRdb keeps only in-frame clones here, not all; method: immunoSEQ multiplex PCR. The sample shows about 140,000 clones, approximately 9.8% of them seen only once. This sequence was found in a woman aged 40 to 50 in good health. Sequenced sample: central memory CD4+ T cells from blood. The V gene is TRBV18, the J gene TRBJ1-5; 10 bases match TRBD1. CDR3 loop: CASSPQTGGRSQPQHF. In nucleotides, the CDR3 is TGTGCCAGCTCACCACAGACAGGGGGCCGTAGTCAGCCCCAGCATTTT. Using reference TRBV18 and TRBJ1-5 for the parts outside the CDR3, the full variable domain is NAGVMQNPRHLVRRRGQEARLRCSPMKGHSHVYWYRQLPEEGLKFMVYLQKENIIDESGMPKERFSAEFPKEGPSILRIQQVVRGDSAAYFCASSPQTGGRSQPQHFGDGTRLSIL.